The clone carrying this T cell receptor (beta chain) was recorded many times. Its cognate antigen is unknown. This CDR3 comprises 17 residues. V gave up 5 bases and J gave up 8 bases, with 25 bases separating them. CDR1 and CDR2 from the germline V gene are SGHTA and FQGNSA. These data belong to a study of T cell repertoires in cytomegalovirus infection. Study summary: A matching HLA type, together with CMV infection, was signaled by public TCR beta signatures.

TCRdb re-called the reads with MiXCR, one entry per CDR3 protein. The profile shows approximately 320,000 distinct CDR3 sequences, more than 8% of them singletons. Overall study findings and caveats: HLA-C-restricted CMV-specific TCR beta clonotypes were dominant in the ex vivo response.

The clonotype was recovered from a human donor in good health (CMV status not recorded). Some clones in this sample may be carry-over from other donors' samples. The sequenced sample consisted of PBMCs. The chain joins TRBV7-2 to TRBJ2-1, with D perhaps matching TRBD2 (5 bases). The CDR3 region has the DNA TGTGCCAGCAGCCTGCCTGAGGGTGCTCCGCGCTTTTATGAGCAGTTCTTC. As protein: CASSLPEGAPRFYEQFF. The whole variable domain, filled in from reference TRBV7-2 and TRBJ2-1, reads GAGVSQSPSNKVTEKGKDVELRCDPISGHTALYWYRQSLGQGLEFLIYFQGNSAPDKSGLPSDRFSAERTGGSVSTLTIQRTQQEDSAVYLCASSLPEGAPRFYEQFFGPGTRLTVL.